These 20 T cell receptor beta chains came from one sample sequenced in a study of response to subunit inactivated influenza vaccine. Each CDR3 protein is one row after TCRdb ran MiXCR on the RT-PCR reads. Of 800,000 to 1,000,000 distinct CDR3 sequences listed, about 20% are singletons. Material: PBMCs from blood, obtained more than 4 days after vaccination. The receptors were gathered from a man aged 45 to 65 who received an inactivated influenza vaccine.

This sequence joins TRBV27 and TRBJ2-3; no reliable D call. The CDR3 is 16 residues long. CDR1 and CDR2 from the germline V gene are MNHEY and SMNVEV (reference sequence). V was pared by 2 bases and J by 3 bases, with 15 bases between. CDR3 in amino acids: CASSLIGFGGTDTQYF. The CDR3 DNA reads TGTGCCAGCAGTTTAATCGGTTTCGGTGGGACAGATACGCAGTATTTT.

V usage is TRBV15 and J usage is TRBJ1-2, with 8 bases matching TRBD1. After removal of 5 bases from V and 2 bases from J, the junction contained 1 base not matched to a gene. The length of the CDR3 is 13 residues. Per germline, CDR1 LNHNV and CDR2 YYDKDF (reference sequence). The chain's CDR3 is CATSQGANYGYTF. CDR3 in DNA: TGTGCCACCAGCCAGGGGGCGAACTATGGCTACACCTTC.

This chain's CDR3 is CASSLTRLNEQYF. The CDR3 DNA reads as TGTGCCAGCAGCCTCACTCGGCTGAACGAGCAGTACTTC. V and J are TRBV7-2 and TRBJ2-7, with D uncertain. The CDR3 covers 13 residues. V was pared by 5 bases and J by 5 bases, with 13 bases between. Germline lookup yields CDR1 SGHTA and CDR2 FQGNSA.

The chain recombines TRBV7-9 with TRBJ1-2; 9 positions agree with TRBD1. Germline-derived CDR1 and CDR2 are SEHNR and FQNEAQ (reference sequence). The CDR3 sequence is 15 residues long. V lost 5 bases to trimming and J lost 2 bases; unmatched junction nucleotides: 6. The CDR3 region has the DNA TGTGCCAGCAGCCCAACCGGGACAGGGAACTATGGCTACACCTTC. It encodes CASSPTGTGNYGYTF.

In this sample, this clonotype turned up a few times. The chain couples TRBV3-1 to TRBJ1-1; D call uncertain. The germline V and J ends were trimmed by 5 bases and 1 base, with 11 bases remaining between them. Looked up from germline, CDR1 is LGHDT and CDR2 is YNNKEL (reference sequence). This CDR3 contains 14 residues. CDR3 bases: TGTGCCAGCAGCACCCGGGCGGGGAACACTGAAGCTTTCTTT. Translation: CASSTRAGNTEAFF.

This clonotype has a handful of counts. The CDR3 region has the DNA TGTGCCAGCAGTGGAATTGGGAGCGGAGCGAGCAATCAGCCCCAGCATTTT. Translation: CASSGIGSGASNQPQHF. The chain employs TRBV6-2 or TRBV6-3 and TRBJ1-5; D ambiguous. This CDR3 has 17 amino acids. V was shortened by 5 bases and J by 1 base, with 18 bases between the two germline ends. Germline-derived CDR1 and CDR2 are MNHEY and SVGEGT.

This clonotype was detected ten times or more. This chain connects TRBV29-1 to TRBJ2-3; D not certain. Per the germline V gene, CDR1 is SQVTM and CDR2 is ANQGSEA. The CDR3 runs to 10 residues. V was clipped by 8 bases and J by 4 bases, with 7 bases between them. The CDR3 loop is CSHVSDTQYF. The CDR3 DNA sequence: TGCAGCCACGTGTCAGATACGCAGTATTTT.

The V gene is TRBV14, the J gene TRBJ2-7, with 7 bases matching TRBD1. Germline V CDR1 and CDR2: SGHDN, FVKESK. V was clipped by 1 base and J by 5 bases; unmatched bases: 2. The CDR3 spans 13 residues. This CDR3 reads CASSQGTGNEQYF. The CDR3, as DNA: TGTGCCAGCAGCCAAGGGACAGGAAACGAGCAGTACTTC.

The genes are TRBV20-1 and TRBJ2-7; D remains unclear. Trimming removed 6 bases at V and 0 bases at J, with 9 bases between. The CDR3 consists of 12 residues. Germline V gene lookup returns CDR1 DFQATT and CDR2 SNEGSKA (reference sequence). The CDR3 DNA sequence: TGCAGTGCAGGTGCTACCTCCTACGAGCAGTACTTC. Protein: CSAGATSYEQYF.

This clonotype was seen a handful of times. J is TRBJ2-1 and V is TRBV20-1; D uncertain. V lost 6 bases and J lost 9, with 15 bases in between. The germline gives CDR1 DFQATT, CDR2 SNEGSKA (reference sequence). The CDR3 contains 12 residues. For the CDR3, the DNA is TGCAGTGCAGGCGATAGGGCGTCTGAGCAGTTCTTC. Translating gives CSAGDRASEQFF.

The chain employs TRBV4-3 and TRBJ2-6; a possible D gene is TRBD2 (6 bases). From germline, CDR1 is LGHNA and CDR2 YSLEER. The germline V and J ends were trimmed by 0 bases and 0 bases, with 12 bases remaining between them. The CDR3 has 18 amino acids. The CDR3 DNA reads TGCGCCAGCAGCCAAGACCCGGGACTGGCCTCTGGGGCCAACGTCCTGACTTTC. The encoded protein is CASSQDPGLASGANVLTF.

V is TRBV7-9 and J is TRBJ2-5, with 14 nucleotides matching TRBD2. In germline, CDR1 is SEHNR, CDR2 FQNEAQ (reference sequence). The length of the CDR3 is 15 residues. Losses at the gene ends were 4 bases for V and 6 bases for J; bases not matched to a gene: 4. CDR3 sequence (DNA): TGTGCCAGCAGCTGGGGACTAGCGGGGGATAAGACCCAGTACTTC. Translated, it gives CASSWGLAGDKTQYF.

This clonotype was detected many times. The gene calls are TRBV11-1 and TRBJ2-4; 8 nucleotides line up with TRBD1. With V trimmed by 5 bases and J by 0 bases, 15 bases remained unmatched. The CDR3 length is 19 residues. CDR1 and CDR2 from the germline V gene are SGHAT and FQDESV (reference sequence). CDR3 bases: TGTGCCAGCAGCCCCTCCCACCTGACAGGGGCGCTAGCCAAAAACATTCAGTACTTC. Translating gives CASSPSHLTGALAKNIQYF.

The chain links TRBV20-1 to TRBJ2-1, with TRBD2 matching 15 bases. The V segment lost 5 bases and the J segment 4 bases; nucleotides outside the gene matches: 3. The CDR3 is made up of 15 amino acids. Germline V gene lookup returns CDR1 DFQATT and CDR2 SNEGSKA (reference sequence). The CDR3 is CSASGLAGGYNEQFF. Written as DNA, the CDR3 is TGCAGTGCTTCGGGACTAGCGGGGGGTTACAATGAGCAGTTCTTC.

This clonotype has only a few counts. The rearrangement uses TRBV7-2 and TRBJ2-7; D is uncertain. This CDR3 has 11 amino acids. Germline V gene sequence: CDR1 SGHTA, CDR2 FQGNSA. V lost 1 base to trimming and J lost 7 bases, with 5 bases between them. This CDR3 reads CASSLGKEQYF. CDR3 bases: TGTGCCAGCAGCTTAGGGAAAGAGCAGTACTTC.

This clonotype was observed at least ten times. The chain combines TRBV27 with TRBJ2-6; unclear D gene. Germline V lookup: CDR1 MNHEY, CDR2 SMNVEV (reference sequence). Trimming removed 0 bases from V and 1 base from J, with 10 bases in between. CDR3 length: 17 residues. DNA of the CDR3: TGTGCCAGCAGTTTATCTGTCCGGGTTTCTGGGGCCAACGTCCTGACTTTC. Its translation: CASSLSVRVSGANVLTF.

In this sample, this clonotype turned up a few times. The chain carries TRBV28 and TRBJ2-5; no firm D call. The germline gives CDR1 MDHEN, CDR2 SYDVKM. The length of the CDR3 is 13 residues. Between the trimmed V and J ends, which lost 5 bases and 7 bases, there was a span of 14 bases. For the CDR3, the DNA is TGTGCCAGCAGTCCCTCCGTATTGTGGACCCAGTACTTC. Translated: CASSPSVLWTQYF.

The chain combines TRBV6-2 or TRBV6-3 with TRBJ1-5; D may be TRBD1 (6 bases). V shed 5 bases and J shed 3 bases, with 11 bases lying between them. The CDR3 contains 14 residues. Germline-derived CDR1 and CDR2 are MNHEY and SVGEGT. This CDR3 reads CASSRTEYNQPQHF. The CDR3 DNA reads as TGTGCCAGCAGTCGGACAGAATACAATCAGCCCCAGCATTTT.

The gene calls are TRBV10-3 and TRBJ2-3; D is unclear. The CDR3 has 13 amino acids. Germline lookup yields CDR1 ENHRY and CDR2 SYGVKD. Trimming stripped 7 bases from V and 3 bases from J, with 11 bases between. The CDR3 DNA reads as TGTGCCATCACAGACGTGGAGACAGATACGCAGTATTTT. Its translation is CAITDVETDTQYF.

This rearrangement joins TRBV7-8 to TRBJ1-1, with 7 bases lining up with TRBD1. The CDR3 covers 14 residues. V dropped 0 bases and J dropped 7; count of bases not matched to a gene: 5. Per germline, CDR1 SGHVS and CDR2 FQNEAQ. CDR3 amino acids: CASSLASGQNEAFF. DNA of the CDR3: TGTGCCAGCAGCTTAGCGTCGGGACAGAATGAAGCTTTCTTT.